This is a list of T cell receptor beta chains from one sample in a study of response to subunit inactivated influenza vaccine. One entry per CDR3 protein results from TCRdb running MiXCR on the RT-PCR reads. This table has about 650,000 distinct CDR3 sequences, 15% to 19% appearing once. Specimen: PBMCs from blood, collected approximately 12 days after vaccination. All receptors derive from a man aged 45-65 years who received an inactivated influenza vaccine. Each CDR3 is given without its conserved first and last residue. Rows give clone size only sometimes, using once, few, many, or a class for an expanded clone.

v_call: TRBV5-6
clone_size: -
cdr3_aa: ASSLVANTQY

v_call: TRBV18
clone_size: -
cdr3_aa: ASSPTTTNYGYT

v_call: TRBV20-1
clone_size: few
cdr3_aa: SARVSLAVGSYNEQF

v_call: TRBV20-1
clone_size: few
cdr3_aa: SARDSSGSGGSQF

v_call: TRBV5-1
clone_size: -
cdr3_aa: ASSARTGAGETQY

v_call: TRBV5-1
clone_size: -
cdr3_aa: ASSLDADGYT

v_call: TRBV5-1
clone_size: -
cdr3_aa: ASSEGQGAFTGELF

v_call: TRBV27
clone_size: few
cdr3_aa: ASSLSGGHYGYT

v_call: TRBV7-2
clone_size: -
cdr3_aa: ASSLGALANEQF

v_call: TRBV5-1
clone_size: -
cdr3_aa: ASSLGPLGNTEAF

v_call: TRBV5-1
clone_size: -
cdr3_aa: ASSLFTSGGEETQY

v_call: TRBV15
clone_size: -
cdr3_aa: ATSRGRSWTNNEQF

v_call: TRBV18
clone_size: -
cdr3_aa: ASSHNRVGLAGANEQF

v_call: TRBV20-1
clone_size: few
cdr3_aa: SGALRGETQY

v_call: TRBV12-3/TRBV12-4
clone_size: few
cdr3_aa: ASSQTTGLGTGELF

v_call: TRBV19
clone_size: few
cdr3_aa: ASSEPGLGNQETQY